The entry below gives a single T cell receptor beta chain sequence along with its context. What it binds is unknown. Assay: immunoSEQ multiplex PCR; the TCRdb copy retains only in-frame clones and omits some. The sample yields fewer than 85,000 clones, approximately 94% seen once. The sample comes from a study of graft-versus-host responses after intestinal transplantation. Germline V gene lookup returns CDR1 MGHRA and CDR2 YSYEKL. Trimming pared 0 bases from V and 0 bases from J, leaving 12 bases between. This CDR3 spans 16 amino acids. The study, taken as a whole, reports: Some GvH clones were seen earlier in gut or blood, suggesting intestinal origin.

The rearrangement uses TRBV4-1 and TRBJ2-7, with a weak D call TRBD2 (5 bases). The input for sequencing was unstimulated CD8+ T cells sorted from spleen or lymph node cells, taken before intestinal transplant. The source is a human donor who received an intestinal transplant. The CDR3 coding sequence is TGCGCCAGCAGCCAAGACTGGCCGGGGAGCTCCTACGAGCAGTACTTC. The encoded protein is CASSQDWPGSSYEQYF.